This TCR beta chain derives from a study of blood T cell repertoires in COVID-19. The ends were cut back, 2 bases at V and 6 bases at J, with 16 bases in the middle. The length of the CDR3 is 15 residues. The germline V gene has CDR1 KGHDR and CDR2 SFDVKD. This table comes from immunoSEQ multiplex PCR, and its TCRdb copy is limited to in-frame clones, with some not included. Of about 110,000 clones detected, less than 75% appear once; the ten largest clones hold 7.6%. The sequence was obtained from a woman aged 55-75 years with acute or convalescent COVID-19. What was sequenced was peripheral blood. The rearrangement joins TRBV24-1 to TRBJ2-7; a weak D match, TRBD2 (7 bases). In DNA, the CDR3 is TGTGCCACCAGTGATTCCGGGGGGCAGTTGGGCGAGCAGTACTTC. Its protein product is CATSDSGGQLGEQYF.